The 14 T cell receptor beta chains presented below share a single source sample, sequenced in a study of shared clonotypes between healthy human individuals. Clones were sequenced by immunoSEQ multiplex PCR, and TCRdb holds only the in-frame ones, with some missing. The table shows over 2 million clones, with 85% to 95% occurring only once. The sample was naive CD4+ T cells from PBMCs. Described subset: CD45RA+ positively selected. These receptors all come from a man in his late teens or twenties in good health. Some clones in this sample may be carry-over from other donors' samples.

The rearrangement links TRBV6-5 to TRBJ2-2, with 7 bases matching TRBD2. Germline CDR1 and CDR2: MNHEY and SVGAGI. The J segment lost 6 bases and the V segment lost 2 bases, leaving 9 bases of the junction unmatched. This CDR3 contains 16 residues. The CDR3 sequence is CASSYGRGSASGELFF. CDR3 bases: TGTGCCAGCAGTTACGGGCGGGGGAGTGCGTCCGGGGAGCTGTTTTTT.

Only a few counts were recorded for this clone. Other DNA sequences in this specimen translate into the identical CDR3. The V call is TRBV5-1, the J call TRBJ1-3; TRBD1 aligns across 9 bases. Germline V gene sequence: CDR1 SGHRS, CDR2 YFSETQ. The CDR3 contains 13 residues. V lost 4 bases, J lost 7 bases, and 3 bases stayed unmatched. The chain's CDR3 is CASSPGTGNTIYF. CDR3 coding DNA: TGCGCCAGCAGCCCTGGGACAGGGAACACCATATATTTT.

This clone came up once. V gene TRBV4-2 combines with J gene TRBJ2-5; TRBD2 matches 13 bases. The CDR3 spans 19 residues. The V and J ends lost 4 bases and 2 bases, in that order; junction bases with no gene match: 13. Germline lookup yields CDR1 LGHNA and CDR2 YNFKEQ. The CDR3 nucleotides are TGTGCCAGCAGCCCGAGGTTACTAGCGGGAGGGTGGCTTCAAGAGACCCAGTACTTC. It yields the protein CASSPRLLAGGWLQETQYF.

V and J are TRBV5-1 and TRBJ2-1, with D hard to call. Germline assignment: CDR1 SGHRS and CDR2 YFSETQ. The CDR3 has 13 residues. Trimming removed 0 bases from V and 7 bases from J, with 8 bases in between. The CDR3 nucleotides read TGCGCCAGCAGCTTGGACGGCAGGAATGAGCAGTTCTTC. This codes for CASSLDGRNEQFF.

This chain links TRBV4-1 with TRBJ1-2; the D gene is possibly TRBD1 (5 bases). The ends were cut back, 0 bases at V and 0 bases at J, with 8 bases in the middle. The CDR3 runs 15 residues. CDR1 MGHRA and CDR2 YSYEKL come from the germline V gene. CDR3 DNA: TGCGCCAGCAGCCAAGATCCGACAGCTAACTATGGCTACACCTTC. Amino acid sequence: CASSQDPTANYGYTF.

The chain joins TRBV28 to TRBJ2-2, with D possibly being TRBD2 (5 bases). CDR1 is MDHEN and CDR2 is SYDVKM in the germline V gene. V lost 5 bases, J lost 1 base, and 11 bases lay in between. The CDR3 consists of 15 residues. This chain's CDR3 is CASSTVGGNTGELFF. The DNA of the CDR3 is TGTGCCAGCAGTACGGTTGGAGGGAACACCGGGGAGCTGTTTTTT.

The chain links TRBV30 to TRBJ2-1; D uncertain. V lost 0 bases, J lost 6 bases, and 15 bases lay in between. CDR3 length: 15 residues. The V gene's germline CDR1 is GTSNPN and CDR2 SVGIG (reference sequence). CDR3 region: CAWSVGSSSFNEQFF. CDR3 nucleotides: TGTGCCTGGAGTGTCGGCAGCTCGAGTTTCAATGAGCAGTTCTTC.

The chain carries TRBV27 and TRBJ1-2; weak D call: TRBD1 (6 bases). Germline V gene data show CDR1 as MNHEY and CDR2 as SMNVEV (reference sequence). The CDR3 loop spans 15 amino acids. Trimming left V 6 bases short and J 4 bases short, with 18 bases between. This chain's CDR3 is CASSPDRRGAYGYTF. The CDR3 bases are TGTGCCAGCAGCCCCGACAGGAGGGGAGCCTATGGCTACACCTTC.

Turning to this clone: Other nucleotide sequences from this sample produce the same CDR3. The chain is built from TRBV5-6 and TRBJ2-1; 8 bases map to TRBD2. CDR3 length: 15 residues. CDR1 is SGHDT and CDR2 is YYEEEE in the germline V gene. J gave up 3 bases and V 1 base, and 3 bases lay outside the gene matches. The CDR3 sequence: CASSLYSGGYNEQFF. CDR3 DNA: TGTGCCAGCAGCTTGTACAGCGGGGGCTACAATGAGCAGTTCTTC.

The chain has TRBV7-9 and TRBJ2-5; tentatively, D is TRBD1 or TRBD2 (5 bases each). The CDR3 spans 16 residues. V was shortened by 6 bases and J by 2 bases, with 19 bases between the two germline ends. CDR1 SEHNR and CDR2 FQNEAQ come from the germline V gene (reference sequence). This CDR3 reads CASRPNRDGGQETQYF. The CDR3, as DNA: TGTGCCAGCAGACCGAACCGGGACGGCGGGCAAGAGACCCAGTACTTC.

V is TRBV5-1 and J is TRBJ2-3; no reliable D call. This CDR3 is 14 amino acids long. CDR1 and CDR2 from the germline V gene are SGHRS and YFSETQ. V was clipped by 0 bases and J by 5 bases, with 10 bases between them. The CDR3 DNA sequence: TGCGCCAGCAGCTTGGTACAGCAGAAAGATACGCAGTATTTT. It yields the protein CASSLVQQKDTQYF.

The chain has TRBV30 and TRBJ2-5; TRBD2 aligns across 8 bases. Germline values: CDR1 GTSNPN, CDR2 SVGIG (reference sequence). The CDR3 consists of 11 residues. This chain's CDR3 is CAGAGEETQYF. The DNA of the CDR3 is TGTGCTGGAGCGGGAGAAGAGACCCAGTACTTC.

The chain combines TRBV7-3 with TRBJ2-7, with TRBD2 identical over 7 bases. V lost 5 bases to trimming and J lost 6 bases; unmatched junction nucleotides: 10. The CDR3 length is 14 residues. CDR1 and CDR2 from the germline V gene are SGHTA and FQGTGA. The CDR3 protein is CASSPHGEGAEQYF. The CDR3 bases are TGTGCCAGCAGCCCCCACGGGGAGGGAGCCGAGCAGTACTTC.

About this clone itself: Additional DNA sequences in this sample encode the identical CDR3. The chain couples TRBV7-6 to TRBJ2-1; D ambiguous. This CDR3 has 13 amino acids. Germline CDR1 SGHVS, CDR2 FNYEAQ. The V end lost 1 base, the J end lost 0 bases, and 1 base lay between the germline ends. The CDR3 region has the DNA TGTGCCAGCAGCTTAGACTCCTACAATGAGCAGTTCTTC. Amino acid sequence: CASSLDSYNEQFF.